Listed below are T cell receptor beta chains from one sample, sequenced in a study of blood T cells in healthy people across ages. TCRdb reprocessed the 5' RACE reads via MiXCR and lists one record per CDR3 protein. The sample includes approximately 1.5 million distinct CDR3 sequences, approximately 32% of them seen just once. The sample taken for sequencing was blood. These receptors came from a woman under 40 in good health. CDR3s include the opening cysteine and the closing phenylalanine or tryptophan.

>13|TRBV7-2
CASSPQTEYGYTF
>15|TRBV20-1
CSASPMGQGREKLFF
>15|TRBV9
CASSVGGRGPYEQYF
>14|TRBV7-9
CASSLLGEGEKLFF
>15|TRBV20-1
CSARDHTSGRSEQYF
>19|TRBV6-1
CASSIIKMTGNPWQQEQFF
>15|TRBV29-1
CSVSGWGKSGNTIYF
>16|TRBV29-1
CSVDGRTRVMNTEAFF
>15|TRBV24-1
CATSDATSGDNEQFF
>13|TRBV7-9
CASSFKLRDEQFF
>15|TRBV12-3/TRBV12-4
CASSLKGPISYEQYF
>12|TRBV20-1
CSAISESYEQYF
>13|TRBV10-3
CAISETIEETQYF